One sample yielded the 32 T cell receptor beta chains listed below, sequenced in a study of cytomegalovirus exposure and HLA in healthy donors. PCR was performed using 60 Vbeta and 13 Jbeta primers. Sequencing was performed with immunoSEQ multiplex PCR; in TCRdb, only in-frame clones are kept and a portion is missing. Among fewer than 200,000 clones listed, roughly 83% were seen once. Sample: PBMCs. Receptors originate from a man aged 30 to 45 in good health and CMV-seronegative.

The rearrangement links TRBV7-2 to TRBJ2-7, with 8 bases matching TRBD1. CDR3 size: 14 residues. Germline V CDR1 and CDR2: SGHTA, FQGNSA. V lost 5 bases and J lost 5; bases outside the gene matches: 8. The CDR3 loop is CASSPRDRRDEQYF. The DNA of the CDR3 is TGTGCCAGCAGCCCAAGGGACAGGAGAGACGAGCAGTACTTC.

The chain carries TRBV18 and TRBJ2-2, with TRBD1 matching over 8 bases. The V gene's germline CDR1 is KGHSH and CDR2 LQKENI. V lost 1 base to trimming and J lost 5 bases; unmatched junction nucleotides: 3. CDR3 length: 15 amino acids. CDR3 nucleotide sequence: TGTGCCAGCTCACCACTCGACAGGGGTACCGGGGAGCTGTTTTTT. Protein product: CASSPLDRGTGELFF.

The rearrangement joins TRBV13 to TRBJ2-1; 8 nucleotides align to TRBD1. Trimming at V came to 4 bases and at J to 0 bases, leaving 5 bases not matched to a gene. CDR1 is PRHDT and CDR2 is FYEKMQ in the germline V gene (reference sequence). There are 16 residues in the CDR3. The CDR3 loop is CASSYKQGGSYNEQFF. The CDR3 coding sequence is TGTGCCAGCAGCTATAAACAGGGGGGCTCCTACAATGAGCAGTTCTTC.

This chain joins TRBV5-1 and TRBJ1-1; D not certain. Germline assignment: CDR1 SGHRS and CDR2 YFSETQ. This CDR3 is 17 amino acids long. Trimming cost V 3 bases and J 0 bases, with 18 bases left between them. The CDR3 nucleotides read TGCGCCAGCAGCTCCGCCCTGACAAAATGGGTGAACACTGAAGCTTTCTTT. Residues: CASSSALTKWVNTEAFF.

The rearrangement uses TRBV30 and TRBJ2-5; 7 bases agree with TRBD2. Germline loops: CDR1 GTSNPN, CDR2 SVGIG (reference sequence). The CDR3 extends over 12 amino acids. The V gene end was trimmed by 7 bases and the J gene end by 4 bases; junction bases not matched to a gene: 6. CDR3 nucleotide sequence: TGTGCCTTTCAAGCGGGAATAGAGACCCAGTACTTC. Protein product: CAFQAGIETQYF.

In its sample, this clone was seen a few times. The rearrangement uses TRBV19 and TRBJ2-7; the match to TRBD1 covers 11 bases. The CDR3 has 14 residues. V trimming: 4 bases; J trimming: 6 bases; junction bases outside the gene matches: 5. Germline lookup yields CDR1 LNHDA and CDR2 SQIVND (reference sequence). In nucleotides, the CDR3 is TGTGCCAGTAGTACTTTTGGGACAGGGGGCGAGCAGTACTTC. Translation: CASSTFGTGGEQYF.

This chain connects TRBV6-1 to TRBJ1-2; 7 nucleotides match TRBD1. V lost 6 bases, J lost 6 bases, and 4 bases stayed unmatched. Per the germline V gene, CDR1 is MNHNS and CDR2 is SASEGT. The CDR3 has 12 residues. The CDR3 loop reads CASRTGNHGYTF. CDR3 DNA sequence: TGTGCCAGCAGGACAGGGAATCATGGCTACACCTTC.

V usage is TRBV19 and J usage is TRBJ2-2, with D maybe TRBD1 (6 bases). CDR3 length: 15 amino acids. V was trimmed by 2 bases and J by 2 bases, leaving 9 bases between them. Germline assignment: CDR1 LNHDA and CDR2 SQIVND (reference sequence). The DNA for the CDR3 is TGTGCCAGTAGTATACAGGGGTCAAACACCGGGGAGCTGTTTTTT. Encoded protein: CASSIQGSNTGELFF.

This clone was seen only once. V gene TRBV30 combines with J gene TRBJ2-5; D gene ambiguous. Trimming took off 2 bases at V and 5 bases at J, with 9 bases between the two ends. Per germline, CDR1 GTSNPN and CDR2 SVGIG (reference sequence). The CDR3 has 12 amino acids. This CDR3 is CAWSTLAETQYF. The CDR3 DNA is TGTGCCTGGAGTACCCTCGCGGAGACCCAGTACTTC.

This sequence joins TRBV28 and TRBJ2-5; D is unclear. The DNA end is more similar to TRBJ2-7, so the J call may be wrong. CDR1 is MDHEN, CDR2 SYDVKM, per germline. This CDR3 is 14 amino acids long. CDR3: CASSLGQNVHEQYF. CDR3 bases: TGTGCCAGCAGTTTAGGGCAGAATGTCCACGAGCAGTACTTC.

The chain has TRBV9 and TRBJ2-3; possibly TRBD2 for D (5 bases). V gave up 0 bases and J gave up 1 base, with 12 bases separating them. Germline CDR1 is SGDLS and CDR2 is YYNGEE. This CDR3 comprises 16 residues. The CDR3 DNA reads as TGTGCCAGCAGCGTAGGGGAGTTGGTGGGCACAGATACGCAGTATTTT. Translating it yields CASSVGELVGTDTQYF.

V gene TRBV4-1 combines with J gene TRBJ1-6; the match to TRBD1 covers 7 bases. V lost 8 bases, J lost 1 base, and 8 bases stayed unmatched. The CDR3 runs 16 residues. Germline-derived CDR1 and CDR2 are MGHRA and YSYEKL. In DNA form, the CDR3 reads TGCGCCAGCCAAGGACAGGTATCATCCTATAATTCACCCCTCCACTTT. Protein product: CASQGQVSSYNSPLHF.

V is TRBV4-3 and J is TRBJ2-1, with 10 bases that match TRBD2. The CDR3 consists of 16 residues. The germline V gene encodes CDR1 LGHNA and CDR2 YSLEER. V was pared by 1 base and J by 2 bases, with 2 bases of the junction left unmatched. CDR3 region: CASSQVAGGPYNEQFF. CDR3 bases: TGCGCCAGCAGCCAAGTAGCGGGAGGCCCCTACAATGAGCAGTTCTTC.

V and J are TRBV18 and TRBJ2-7; weak D call: TRBD1 (5 bases). V was pared by 3 bases and J by 0 bases, with 9 bases between. The CDR3 has 14 residues. Germline loops: CDR1 KGHSH, CDR2 LQKENI. This chain's CDR3 is CASSPLGDSYEQYF. CDR3 bases: TGTGCCAGCTCACCGCTAGGGGACTCCTACGAGCAGTACTTC.

This rearrangement joins TRBV21-1 to TRBJ2-7; TRBD2 was called by the table and not checked on the DNA. TRBV21-1 is flagged as a pseudogene. This CDR3 is built from 15 residues. Written as DNA, the CDR3 is TGTGCCAGCAGCCTTCCCGGGAGACCAACCTACGAGCAGTACTTC. This encodes CASSLPGRPTYEQYF.

This clone was picked up a small number of times. The rearrangement joins TRBV11-2 to TRBJ1-2; 10 bases are shared with TRBD1. The V and J ends lost 4 bases and 6 bases, in that order; junction bases with no gene match: 17. CDR3 length equals 18 residues. CDR1 is SGHAT and CDR2 is FQNNGV in the germline V gene. The CDR3 loop reads CASSSHRVDRGRTNGYTF. In DNA form, the CDR3 reads TGTGCCAGCAGCTCCCATCGAGTCGACAGGGGGCGCACTAATGGCTACACCTTC.

V usage is TRBV4-2 and J usage is TRBJ2-7, with 8 bases that match TRBD2. CDR1 and CDR2 (germline): LGHNA, YNFKEQ. CDR3 length equals 16 residues. After removal of 5 bases from V and 4 bases from J, the junction contained 13 bases not matched to a gene. The CDR3 region is CASSENSGANSYEQYF. CDR3 DNA: TGTGCCAGCAGCGAGAATAGCGGGGCGAACTCTTACGAGCAGTACTTC.

This clone came up a few times. The chain is built from TRBV6-6 and TRBJ1-4, with D tentatively TRBD1 (6 bases). The V gene lost 7 bases and the J gene lost 7 bases, with 16 bases spanning the gap. Looked up from germline, CDR1 is MNHNY and CDR2 is SVGAGI (reference sequence). The CDR3 has 14 residues. CDR3 loop: CASTTDRIGEKLFF. The CDR3 DNA reads TGTGCCAGCACCACTGACAGGATCGGTGAAAAACTGTTTTTT.

The chain has TRBV6-5 and TRBJ2-7; D is unclear. Between the trimmed V and J ends, which lost 0 bases and 0 bases, there was a span of 6 bases. CDR1 and CDR2 (germline): MNHEY, SVGAGI. The CDR3 has 14 amino acids. CDR3 bases: TGTGCCAGCAGTTACTCTGGCTTCTCCTACGAGCAGTACTTC. This gives the protein CASSYSGFSYEQYF.

The gene calls are TRBV11-2 and TRBJ2-1; TRBD2 matches at 8 bases. The CDR3 loop spans 14 amino acids. J gave up 9 bases and V 6 bases, and 10 bases lay outside the gene matches. CDR1 is SGHAT and CDR2 is FQNNGV in the germline V gene. Here the CDR3 reads CASSILRGAGEQFF. The CDR3 DNA is TGTGCCAGCAGTATCCTGCGGGGGGCAGGTGAGCAGTTCTTC.

V usage is TRBV20-1 and J usage is TRBJ1-2; perhaps TRBD1 as D (5 bases). CDR1 is DFQATT and CDR2 is SNEGSKA in the germline V gene (reference sequence). The CDR3 loop spans 11 amino acids. The V gene lost 6 bases and the J gene lost 3 bases, with 8 bases spanning the gap. DNA of the CDR3: TGCAGTGCAACAGGCTACTATGGCTACACCTTC. Translation: CSATGYYGYTF.

This clone was seen only once. The chain recombines TRBV19 with TRBJ1-5; D is unclear. The CDR3 spans 13 residues. The germline V gene encodes CDR1 LNHDA and CDR2 SQIVND (reference sequence). V was cut by 0 bases and J by 15 bases, with 15 bases left in between. Here the CDR3 DNA reads TGTGCCAGTAGTATAGACGCGGCTCTAGGTCCGCATTTT. Its protein product is CASSIDAALGPHF.

In its sample, this clone was seen once. The gene calls are TRBV6-1 and TRBJ2-2; 10 nucleotides align to TRBD1. CDR3 length: 15 residues. V was pared by 8 bases and J by 5 bases, with 8 bases of the junction left unmatched. In germline, CDR1 is MNHNS, CDR2 SASEGT. The CDR3 coding sequence is TGTGCCAGCCGCACCGGGACAGGGGATACCGGGGAGCTGTTTTTT. It is translated as CASRTGTGDTGELFF.

J is TRBJ1-5 and V is TRBV2; 10 positions agree with TRBD1. This CDR3 spans 14 amino acids. Germline trimming cut 6 bases from V and 4 bases from J; bases unmatched to any gene: 3. Germline-derived CDR1 and CDR2 are SNHLY and FYNNEI. Here the CDR3 DNA reads TGTGCCAGCAGATTGGACAGGGGGAATCAGCCCCAGCATTTT. It codes for CASRLDRGNQPQHF.

This clone showed up just a few times. CDR3 loop: CASSQVFRAPGEEYEQYF. CDR3 in DNA: TGCGCCAGCAGCCAAGTCTTCCGGGCCCCAGGGGAAGAATACGAGCAGTACTTC. The V call is TRBV4-1, the J call TRBJ2-7, with D maybe TRBD1 (6 bases). V shed 1 base and J shed 4 bases, with 23 bases lying between them. CDR1 is MGHRA, CDR2 YSYEKL, per germline. The CDR3 contains 18 residues.

The chain combines TRBV7-2 with TRBJ2-7; no clear D. The CDR3 runs to 13 residues. Trimming cost V 2 bases and J 4 bases, with 9 bases left between them. The germline CDR1 and CDR2 sequences are SGHTA and FQGNSA. CDR3 sequence reads: CASSLPSQYEQYF. CDR3 coding DNA: TGTGCCAGCAGCTTACCCTCCCAGTACGAGCAGTACTTC.

This chain connects TRBV5-6 to TRBJ2-1, with TRBD2 identical over 9 bases. V trimming: 2 bases; J trimming: 15 bases; junction bases outside the gene matches: 6. CDR1 and CDR2 from the germline V gene are SGHDT and YYEEEE. The CDR3 is 12 amino acids. This chain's CDR3 is CASSFQREARFF. The CDR3 bases are TGTGCCAGCAGCTTCCAGCGGGAGGCTCGGTTCTTC.

This chain connects TRBV19 to TRBJ1-2; D unresolved. The CDR3 length is 13 residues. Per germline, CDR1 LNHDA and CDR2 SQIVND (reference sequence). The V end was cut by 5 bases, the J end by 4 bases, with 11 bases between. The CDR3 protein is CASSVGSAYGYTF. As DNA, the CDR3 is TGTGCCAGTAGTGTCGGTAGTGCCTATGGCTACACCTTC. The full variable domain, rest sourced from reference TRBV19 and TRBJ1-2, is DGGITQSPKYLFRKEGQNVTLSCEQNLNHDAMYWYRQDPGQGLRLIYYSQIVNDFQKGDIAEGYSVSREKKESFPLTVTSAQKNPTAFYLCASSVGSAYGYTFGSGTRLTVV.

The chain employs TRBV10-3 and TRBJ2-7, with D unclear. This CDR3 contains 13 residues. The V and J ends lost 3 bases and 3 bases respectively, with 9 bases between them. Germline lookup yields CDR1 ENHRY and CDR2 SYGVKD. This CDR3 is CAISDGPGYEQYF. CDR3 sequence (DNA): TGTGCCATCAGTGATGGTCCGGGCTACGAGCAGTACTTC.

The rearrangement uses TRBV19 and TRBJ2-7; 9 bases match TRBD1. The CDR3 is made up of 15 amino acids. The germline V gene encodes CDR1 LNHDA and CDR2 SQIVND (reference sequence). Trimming removed 3 bases from V and 7 bases from J; junction bases left unmatched: 10. DNA for the CDR3: TGTGCCAGTAGTATCTCCCGGACAGGGGCGCAAGAGCAGTACTTC. Translation gives CASSISRTGAQEQYF.

CDR3 in DNA: TGCGCCAGCAGCTTCCCTCGGACTAGCGGGGGGCAAGAGACCCAGTACTTC. This gives the protein CASSFPRTSGGQETQYF. V usage is TRBV5-1 and J usage is TRBJ2-5, with 14 bases fitting TRBD2. This CDR3 contains 17 residues. Germline lookup yields CDR1 SGHRS and CDR2 YFSETQ. V dropped 2 bases and J dropped 2; count of bases not matched to a gene: 5.

A few counts support this clone. The CDR3 reads CASSQVTGSSYEQYF. The CDR3 DNA sequence: TGCGCCAGCAGCCAAGTAACAGGGAGCTCCTACGAGCAGTACTTC. The chain recombines TRBV4-1 with TRBJ2-7; maybe TRBD1 (6 bases). The V and J ends lost 1 base and 0 bases respectively, with 10 bases between them. The CDR3 runs to 15 residues. Germline loops: CDR1 MGHRA, CDR2 YSYEKL.